Listed below are T cell receptor beta chains from one sample, sequenced in a study of blood T cell repertoires in COVID-19. The method was immunoSEQ multiplex PCR; TCRdb's version includes in-frame clones alone and lacks a portion of them. The table has about 150,000 clones, 85% to 90% seen once. The sample comprised peripheral blood. The origin of the receptors is a woman between 40 and 50 years old with acute or convalescent COVID-19. CDR3s include the opening cysteine and the closing phenylalanine or tryptophan. The order of the fields is clone size, D gene, J gene, CDR3 length, V gene, CDR3 protein, CDR3 DNA. A D gene is named only where the DNA matches it firmly. Expanded clones get a size class; other rows say once, few or many, or leave the size out.

clone size: -; D gene: TRBD1; J gene: TRBJ2-7; CDR3 length: 14; V gene: TRBV5-1; CDR3 protein: CASSPGPGGYEQYF; CDR3 DNA: TGCGCCAGCAGCCCGGGCCCAGGGGGATACGAGCAGTACTTC
clone size: -; D gene: -; J gene: TRBJ2-5; CDR3 length: 14; V gene: TRBV3-1/TRBV3-2; CDR3 protein: CASRDKSYQETQYF; CDR3 DNA: TGTGCCTCCCGGGACAAATCGTACCAAGAGACCCAGTACTTC
clone size: -; D gene: -; J gene: TRBJ2-1; CDR3 length: 14; V gene: TRBV5-1; CDR3 protein: CASSLQASYNEQFF; CDR3 DNA: TGCGCCAGCAGCTTACAGGCGTCGTACAATGAGCAGTTCTTC
clone size: -; D gene: TRBD2; J gene: TRBJ2-2; CDR3 length: 14; V gene: TRBV6-5; CDR3 protein: CASSSTSGHGELFF; CDR3 DNA: TGTGCCAGCAGTTCTACTAGCGGGCACGGGGAGCTGTTTTTT
clone size: -; D gene: -; J gene: TRBJ2-7; CDR3 length: 13; V gene: TRBV12-3/TRBV12-4; CDR3 protein: CASSNRRTYEQYF; CDR3 DNA: TGTGCCAGCAGTAACAGACGGACCTACGAGCAGTACTTC
clone size: once; D gene: -; J gene: TRBJ1-5; CDR3 length: 13; V gene: TRBV19; CDR3 protein: CASTMGEGQPQHF; CDR3 DNA: TGTGCCAGTACCATGGGGGAGGGGCAGCCCCAGCATTTT
clone size: -; D gene: TRBD2; J gene: TRBJ2-1; CDR3 length: 14; V gene: TRBV15; CDR3 protein: CATNSRTSGGYRFF; CDR3 DNA: TGTGCCACCAACTCGAGGACTAGCGGGGGGTACCGGTTCTTC
clone size: -; D gene: TRBD1; J gene: TRBJ2-1; CDR3 length: 15; V gene: TRBV3-1/TRBV3-2; CDR3 protein: CASSQGDRSYNEQFF; CDR3 DNA: TGTGCCAGCAGCCAAGGGGACAGGTCCTACAATGAGCAGTTCTTC
clone size: -; D gene: TRBD2; J gene: TRBJ2-1; CDR3 length: 14; V gene: TRBV7-2; CDR3 protein: CASRVLAGDNEQFF; CDR3 DNA: TGTGCCAGCAGAGTACTAGCGGGGGACAATGAGCAGTTCTTC
clone size: few; D gene: TRBD2; J gene: TRBJ2-2; CDR3 length: 16; V gene: TRBV7-9; CDR3 protein: CASSLPSGGLTGELFF; CDR3 DNA: TGTGCCAGCAGCTTGCCCAGCGGGGGCCTCACCGGGGAGCTGTTTTTT
clone size: -; D gene: TRBD2; J gene: TRBJ2-7; CDR3 length: 13; V gene: TRBV5-6; CDR3 protein: CASNARGRDEQYF; CDR3 DNA: TGTGCCAGCAATGCGCGGGGGAGGGACGAGCAGTACTTC
clone size: -; D gene: -; J gene: TRBJ1-2; CDR3 length: 13; V gene: TRBV2; CDR3 protein: CASSDEGWGGYTF; CDR3 DNA: TGTGCCAGCAGTGATGAGGGTTGGGGTGGCTACACCTTC
clone size: once; D gene: TRBD1; J gene: TRBJ2-1; CDR3 length: 15; V gene: TRBV7-9; CDR3 protein: CASSLETGTYNEQFF; CDR3 DNA: TGTGCCAGCAGCTTAGAGACAGGGACCTACAATGAGCAGTTCTTC
clone size: -; D gene: -; J gene: TRBJ1-1; CDR3 length: 14; V gene: TRBV5-4; CDR3 protein: CASSFLGGNTEAFF; CDR3 DNA: TGTGCCAGCAGCTTTTTAGGAGGGAACACTGAAGCTTTCTTT
clone size: -; D gene: -; J gene: TRBJ2-3; CDR3 length: 15; V gene: TRBV7-3; CDR3 protein: CASSLVAGWEDTQYF; CDR3 DNA: TGTGCCAGCAGCTTAGTGGCGGGGTGGGAAGATACGCAGTATTTT
clone size: -; D gene: -; J gene: TRBJ2-1; CDR3 length: 17; V gene: TRBV14; CDR3 protein: CASSLGTKPSTYNEQFF; CDR3 DNA: TGTGCCAGCAGCCTGGGCACAAAGCCTTCAACCTACAATGAGCAGTTCTTC
clone size: once; D gene: -; J gene: TRBJ1-1; CDR3 length: 16; V gene: TRBV7-8; CDR3 protein: CASTKSGISLLNEAFF; CDR3 DNA: TGTGCCAGCACAAAGTCCGGGATCAGCCTTTTGAATGAAGCTTTCTTT
clone size: -; D gene: -; J gene: TRBJ1-1; CDR3 length: 15; V gene: TRBV28; CDR3 protein: CASSVTPRMNTEAFF; CDR3 DNA: TGTGCCAGCAGTGTGACTCCCCGGATGAACACTGAAGCTTTCTTT
clone size: -; D gene: -; J gene: TRBJ1-6; CDR3 length: 15; V gene: TRBV4-2; CDR3 protein: CASSQEAGPNSPLHF; CDR3 DNA: TGTGCCAGCAGCCAGGAGGCGGGCCCCAATTCACCCCTCCACTTT
clone size: -; D gene: -; J gene: TRBJ2-3; CDR3 length: 16; V gene: TRBV11-2; CDR3 protein: CASSSIPTGITDTQYF; CDR3 DNA: TGTGCCAGCAGCTCCATCCCAACCGGTATCACAGATACGCAGTATTTT
clone size: few; D gene: TRBD1; J gene: TRBJ2-1; CDR3 length: 13; V gene: TRBV3-1/TRBV3-2; CDR3 protein: CASSPRPGTGPFF; CDR3 DNA: TGTGCCAGCAGCCCACGTCCCGGGACAGGACCGTTCTTC
clone size: -; D gene: -; J gene: TRBJ1-5; CDR3 length: 14; V gene: TRBV19; CDR3 protein: CASSIRTDYQPQHF; CDR3 DNA: TGTGCCAGTAGTATAAGGACAGATTATCAGCCCCAGCATTTT
clone size: -; D gene: TRBD1; J gene: TRBJ2-2; CDR3 length: 17; V gene: TRBV15; CDR3 protein: CATSRGPDRAYGGELFF; CDR3 DNA: TGTGCCACCAGCAGGGGGCCGGACAGGGCTTACGGCGGGGAGCTGTTTTTT
clone size: -; D gene: TRBD1; J gene: TRBJ1-4; CDR3 length: 21; V gene: TRBV5-1; CDR3 protein: CASSLISVRDRGRLANEKLFF; CDR3 DNA: TGCGCCAGCAGCTTGATTTCTGTCCGGGACAGGGGGCGCCTGGCTAATGAAAAACTGTTTTTT
clone size: -; D gene: -; J gene: TRBJ1-4; CDR3 length: 18; V gene: TRBV19; CDR3 protein: CASSITSTGLGGYEKLFF; CDR3 DNA: TGTGCCAGTAGTATAACTTCGACAGGACTTGGTGGGTATGAAAAACTGTTTTTT
clone size: -; D gene: TRBD1; J gene: TRBJ1-2; CDR3 length: 15; V gene: TRBV2; CDR3 protein: CASSAKGQGVDGYTF; CDR3 DNA: TGTGCCAGCAGCGCCAAAGGACAGGGAGTGGATGGCTACACCTTC
clone size: once; D gene: TRBD2; J gene: TRBJ2-3; CDR3 length: 16; V gene: TRBV5-1; CDR3 protein: CASSRTSGGSTDTQYF; CDR3 DNA: TGCGCCAGCAGCAGGACTAGCGGGGGGTCCACAGATACGCAGTATTTT
clone size: -; D gene: TRBD1; J gene: TRBJ2-1; CDR3 length: 15; V gene: TRBV5-1; CDR3 protein: CASSGTGSSYNEQFF; CDR3 DNA: TGCGCCAGCAGCGGGACAGGAAGCTCCTACAATGAGCAGTTCTTC
clone size: -; D gene: TRBD2; J gene: TRBJ2-7; CDR3 length: 16; V gene: TRBV7-6; CDR3 protein: CASSLAGLAGSREQYF; CDR3 DNA: TGTGCCAGCAGCTTAGCCGGACTAGCGGGATCGAGAGAGCAGTACTTC
clone size: -; D gene: -; J gene: TRBJ2-1; CDR3 length: 14; V gene: TRBV7-3; CDR3 protein: CASSQDSFNNEQFF; CDR3 DNA: TGTGCCAGCAGCCAAGACAGCTTTAACAATGAGCAGTTCTTC
clone size: once; D gene: TRBD2; J gene: TRBJ2-1; CDR3 length: 17; V gene: TRBV25-1; CDR3 protein: CASSEYPGGNSYNEQFF; CDR3 DNA: TGTGCCAGCAGTGAATACCCGGGAGGGAACTCCTACAATGAGCAGTTCTTC
clone size: -; D gene: -; J gene: TRBJ2-5; CDR3 length: 13; V gene: TRBV27; CDR3 protein: CASSHYQKETQYF; CDR3 DNA: TGTGCCAGCAGTCACTACCAAAAAGAGACCCAGTACTTC
clone size: -; D gene: -; J gene: TRBJ1-6; CDR3 length: 13; V gene: TRBV30; CDR3 protein: CAWRETGNSPLHF; CDR3 DNA: TGTGCCTGGAGGGAAACAGGGAATTCACCCCTCCACTTT
clone size: once; D gene: TRBD1; J gene: TRBJ1-2; CDR3 length: 14; V gene: TRBV27; CDR3 protein: CASSENRGIGGYTF; CDR3 DNA: TGTGCCAGCAGTGAAAACAGGGGGATTGGTGGCTACACCTTC
clone size: -; D gene: TRBD2; J gene: TRBJ2-4; CDR3 length: 18; V gene: TRBV28; CDR3 protein: CASSTASGGALAKNIQYF; CDR3 DNA: TGTGCCAGCAGTACGGCTAGCGGGGGGGCCTTGGCCAAAAACATTCAGTACTTC
clone size: -; D gene: TRBD2; J gene: TRBJ2-7; CDR3 length: 14; V gene: TRBV5-1; CDR3 protein: CASSFSGRNYEQYF; CDR3 DNA: TGCGCCAGCAGCTTCAGCGGGAGGAACTACGAGCAGTACTTC
clone size: -; D gene: TRBD2; J gene: TRBJ2-5; CDR3 length: 21; V gene: TRBV27; CDR3 protein: CASSFSRTLSGAGGPWETQYF; CDR3 DNA: TGTGCCAGCAGTTTCTCCCGGACCCTAAGTGGAGCGGGAGGGCCGTGGGAGACCCAGTACTTC
clone size: -; D gene: TRBD2; J gene: TRBJ2-1; CDR3 length: 15; V gene: TRBV3-1/TRBV3-2; CDR3 protein: CASSPTSGGYNEQFF; CDR3 DNA: TGTGCCAGCAGCCCGACTAGCGGGGGCTACAATGAGCAGTTCTTC
clone size: few; D gene: -; J gene: TRBJ2-7; CDR3 length: 13; V gene: TRBV10-1; CDR3 protein: CASSGTHSYEQYF; CDR3 DNA: TGCGCCAGCTCCGGGACTCACTCCTACGAGCAGTACTTC
clone size: -; D gene: -; J gene: TRBJ2-7; CDR3 length: 14; V gene: TRBV9; CDR3 protein: CASSVSGGNYEQYF; CDR3 DNA: TGTGCCAGCAGCGTATCCGGCGGGAACTACGAGCAGTACTTC
clone size: -; D gene: -; J gene: TRBJ1-2; CDR3 length: 13; V gene: TRBV19; CDR3 protein: CASDHTDYYGYTF; CDR3 DNA: TGTGCCAGTGACCACACCGACTACTATGGCTACACCTTC
clone size: -; D gene: TRBD1; J gene: TRBJ2-7; CDR3 length: 15; V gene: TRBV28; CDR3 protein: CASSFGTGGSYEQYF; CDR3 DNA: TGTGCCAGCAGTTTCGGGACAGGAGGTTCCTACGAGCAGTACTTC
clone size: -; D gene: -; J gene: TRBJ2-1; CDR3 length: 13; V gene: TRBV19; CDR3 protein: CASSLWREDEQFF; CDR3 DNA: TGTGCCAGTAGTCTCTGGAGGGAGGATGAGCAGTTCTTC
clone size: -; D gene: -; J gene: TRBJ2-7; CDR3 length: 13; V gene: TRBV27; CDR3 protein: CASSLRQGYEQYF; CDR3 DNA: TGTGCCAGCAGTTTAAGGCAGGGCTACGAGCAGTACTTC
clone size: -; D gene: -; J gene: TRBJ1-5; CDR3 length: 17; V gene: TRBV28; CDR3 protein: CASTVLTPQGSNQPQHF; CDR3 DNA: TGTGCCAGCACCGTTCTTACCCCCCAGGGGAGCAATCAGCCCCAGCATTTT
clone size: -; D gene: TRBD2; J gene: TRBJ2-3; CDR3 length: 16; V gene: TRBV7-3; CDR3 protein: CASSLGTNPRADTQYF; CDR3 DNA: TGTGCCAGCAGCTTAGGGACTAATCCCCGCGCAGATACGCAGTATTTT
clone size: once; D gene: -; J gene: TRBJ2-1; CDR3 length: 16; V gene: TRBV15; CDR3 protein: CATSRTPGLAYNEQFF; CDR3 DNA: TGTGCCACCAGCAGAACACCGGGACTCGCCTACAATGAGCAGTTCTTC
clone size: -; D gene: TRBD1; J gene: TRBJ2-2; CDR3 length: 13; V gene: TRBV7-6; CDR3 protein: CASQKGASGELFF; CDR3 DNA: TGTGCCAGCCAAAAGGGGGCATCCGGGGAGCTGTTTTTT
clone size: -; D gene: TRBD1; J gene: TRBJ1-1; CDR3 length: 16; V gene: TRBV4-2; CDR3 protein: CASSQDRDRLANEAFF; CDR3 DNA: TGTGCCAGCAGCCAAGACCGGGACAGATTAGCGAATGAAGCTTTCTTT
clone size: once; D gene: -; J gene: TRBJ1-2; CDR3 length: 12; V gene: TRBV3-1/TRBV3-2; CDR3 protein: CASSHREYGYTF; CDR3 DNA: TGTGCCAGCAGCCATAGGGAGTATGGCTACACCTTC
clone size: -; D gene: -; J gene: TRBJ2-1; CDR3 length: 13; V gene: TRBV30; CDR3 protein: CASNGQGGYEQFF; CDR3 DNA: TGTGCCTCCAATGGGCAGGGTGGGTATGAGCAGTTCTTC
clone size: few; D gene: TRBD2; J gene: TRBJ2-7; CDR3 length: 17; V gene: TRBV6-2/TRBV6-3; CDR3 protein: CASSYTLRGGASYEQYF; CDR3 DNA: TGTGCCAGCAGTTACACCCTTCGGGGGGGGGCGAGCTACGAGCAGTACTTC
clone size: -; D gene: TRBD1; J gene: TRBJ1-1; CDR3 length: 16; V gene: TRBV10-1; CDR3 protein: CASTMTDRVLNTEAFF; CDR3 DNA: TGCGCCAGCACGATGACGGACAGGGTCCTGAACACTGAAGCTTTCTTT